These T cell receptor beta chains were read from a single sample in a study of vaccination effects on CD4 cells after COVID-19. These receptors have no identified antigens. The data were produced by immunoSEQ multiplex PCR, yet TCRdb's version contains in-frame clones alone and is incomplete. Counted here are about 25,000 clones, around 69% occurring once; the ten biggest clones make up 9.5% to 12%. The starting material was CD4+ T cells from PBMCs cultured without peptide, obtained before COVID-19 vaccination. The receptors stem from a human donor who received a COVID-19 vaccine. CDR3s include the opening cysteine and the closing phenylalanine or tryptophan. The order of the fields is J gene, V gene, clone size, CDR3 length, D gene, CDR3 protein, CDR3 DNA. The D gene is left open where the match is weak. Rows give clone size only sometimes, using once, few, many, or a class for an expanded clone.

J gene: TRBJ1-6
V gene: TRBV19
clone size: .
CDR3 length: 12
D gene: .
CDR3 protein: CASSTGYPPLHF
CDR3 DNA: TGTGCCAGTAGTACAGGTTACCCTCCCCTCCACTTT

J gene: TRBJ2-1
V gene: TRBV6-5
clone size: .
CDR3 length: 15
D gene: TRBD2
CDR3 protein: CASSPSSGSLWEQFF
CDR3 DNA: TGTGCCAGCAGTCCCTCTAGCGGTTCCCTATGGGAGCAGTTCTTC

J gene: TRBJ2-5
V gene: TRBV6-5
clone size: .
CDR3 length: 12
D gene: .
CDR3 protein: CASILYGETQYF
CDR3 DNA: TGTGCCAGCATTCTCTACGGGGAGACCCAGTACTTC

J gene: TRBJ1-5
V gene: TRBV27
clone size: .
CDR3 length: 14
D gene: .
CDR3 protein: CASSPGYSNQPQHF
CDR3 DNA: TGTGCCAGCAGCCCGGGGTATAGCAATCAGCCCCAGCATTTT

J gene: TRBJ2-5
V gene: TRBV5-1
clone size: .
CDR3 length: 16
D gene: TRBD2
CDR3 protein: CASSLGLAHPGETQYF
CDR3 DNA: TGCGCCAGCAGCTTGGGACTAGCCCACCCCGGGGAGACCCAGTACTTC

J gene: TRBJ1-5
V gene: TRBV4-1
clone size: .
CDR3 length: 13
D gene: .
CDR3 protein: CASSLGRYQPQHF
CDR3 DNA: TGCGCCAGCAGCCTTGGACGCTATCAGCCCCAGCATTTT

J gene: TRBJ1-1
V gene: TRBV19
clone size: .
CDR3 length: 14
D gene: .
CDR3 protein: CASSMYTGNTEAFF
CDR3 DNA: TGTGCCAGTAGTATGTATACCGGGAACACTGAAGCTTTCTTT

J gene: TRBJ1-2
V gene: TRBV4-1
clone size: .
CDR3 length: 14
D gene: .
CDR3 protein: CASSQALRGSGYTF
CDR3 DNA: TGCGCCAGCAGCCAAGCTCTCCGGGGGTCTGGCTACACCTTC

J gene: TRBJ2-7
V gene: TRBV6-5
clone size: .
CDR3 length: 15
D gene: TRBD2
CDR3 protein: CASSYSGGGSYEQYF
CDR3 DNA: TGTGCCAGCAGTTATTCGGGGGGTGGGTCCTACGAGCAGTACTTC

J gene: TRBJ2-7
V gene: TRBV3-1/TRBV3-2
clone size: few
CDR3 length: 12
D gene: .
CDR3 protein: CASSQSAPRLYF
CDR3 DNA: TGTGCCAGCAGCCAATCGGCTCCTAGGCTGTACTTC

J gene: TRBJ2-7
V gene: TRBV5-1
clone size: .
CDR3 length: 14
D gene: .
CDR3 protein: CASSGQGGLYEQYF
CDR3 DNA: TGCGCCAGCAGCGGCCAGGGTGGCCTCTACGAGCAGTACTTC

J gene: TRBJ2-2
V gene: TRBV28
clone size: .
CDR3 length: 16
D gene: .
CDR3 protein: CASSSRGGTNTGELFF
CDR3 DNA: TGTGCCAGCAGTTCCCGGGGCGGAACGAACACCGGGGAGCTGTTTTTT

J gene: TRBJ2-2
V gene: TRBV19
clone size: few
CDR3 length: 14
D gene: .
CDR3 protein: CASMGTQGAGELFF
CDR3 DNA: TGTGCCAGTATGGGGACACAGGGCGCCGGGGAGCTGTTTTTT

J gene: TRBJ1-2
V gene: TRBV6-1
clone size: few
CDR3 length: 13
D gene: .
CDR3 protein: CASSEKGNYGYTF
CDR3 DNA: TGTGCCAGCAGTGAGAAGGGGAACTATGGCTACACCTTC

J gene: TRBJ2-3
V gene: TRBV5-1
clone size: .
CDR3 length: 14
D gene: .
CDR3 protein: CASKVAWGTDTQYF
CDR3 DNA: TGCGCCAGCAAAGTGGCCTGGGGCACAGATACGCAGTATTTT

J gene: TRBJ1-5
V gene: TRBV27
clone size: few
CDR3 length: 17
D gene: .
CDR3 protein: CASSLFPRQDSNQPQHF
CDR3 DNA: TGTGCCAGCAGTTTATTCCCTCGACAGGATAGCAATCAGCCCCAGCATTTT

J gene: TRBJ1-1
V gene: TRBV5-1
clone size: .
CDR3 length: 14
D gene: .
CDR3 protein: CASSLEDRYTEAFF
CDR3 DNA: TGCGCCAGCAGCTTGGAGGACAGATACACTGAAGCTTTCTTT

J gene: TRBJ2-3
V gene: TRBV7-9
clone size: .
CDR3 length: 15
D gene: .
CDR3 protein: CASSFRDPFTDTQYF
CDR3 DNA: TGTGCCAGCAGCTTTCGGGACCCTTTCACAGATACGCAGTATTTT

J gene: TRBJ2-1
V gene: TRBV18
clone size: .
CDR3 length: 17
D gene: .
CDR3 protein: CASSPPHGGRSYNEQFF
CDR3 DNA: TGTGCCAGCTCACCACCTCATGGGGGCCGGTCCTACAATGAGCAGTTCTTC

J gene: TRBJ2-3
V gene: TRBV7-2
clone size: .
CDR3 length: 13
D gene: TRBD2
CDR3 protein: CASSLSGVHTQYF
CDR3 DNA: TGTGCCAGCAGCTTAAGCGGGGTGCATACGCAGTATTTT

J gene: TRBJ1-3
V gene: TRBV4-1
clone size: once
CDR3 length: 15
D gene: TRBD1
CDR3 protein: CASSQEGTGGNTIYF
CDR3 DNA: TGCGCCAGCAGCCAAGAGGGGACAGGTGGAAACACCATATATTTT

J gene: TRBJ1-2
V gene: TRBV7-9
clone size: few
CDR3 length: 13
D gene: .
CDR3 protein: CASRSDGNYGYTF
CDR3 DNA: TGTGCCAGCAGGTCAGACGGGAACTATGGCTACACCTTC

J gene: TRBJ2-7
V gene: TRBV3-1/TRBV3-2
clone size: once
CDR3 length: 14
D gene: .
CDR3 protein: CASSQVPRSYEQYF
CDR3 DNA: TGTGCCAGCAGCCAAGTTCCACGATCCTACGAGCAGTACTTC